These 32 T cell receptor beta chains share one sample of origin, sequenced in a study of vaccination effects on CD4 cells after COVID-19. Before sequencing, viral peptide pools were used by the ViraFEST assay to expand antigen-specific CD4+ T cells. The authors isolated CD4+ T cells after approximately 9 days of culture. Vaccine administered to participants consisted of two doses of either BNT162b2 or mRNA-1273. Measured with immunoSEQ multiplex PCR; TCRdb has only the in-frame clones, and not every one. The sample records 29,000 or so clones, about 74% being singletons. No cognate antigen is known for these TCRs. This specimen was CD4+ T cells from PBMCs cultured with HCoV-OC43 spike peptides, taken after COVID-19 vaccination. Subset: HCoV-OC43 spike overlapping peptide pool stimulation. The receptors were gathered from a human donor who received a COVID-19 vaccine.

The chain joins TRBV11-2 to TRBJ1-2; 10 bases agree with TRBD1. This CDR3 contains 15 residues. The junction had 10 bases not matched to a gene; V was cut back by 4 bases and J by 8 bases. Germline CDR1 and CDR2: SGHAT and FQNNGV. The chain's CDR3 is CASSSLRDRGEGYTF. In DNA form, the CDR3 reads TGTGCCAGCAGCTCACTCCGGGACAGGGGAGAGGGCTACACCTTC.

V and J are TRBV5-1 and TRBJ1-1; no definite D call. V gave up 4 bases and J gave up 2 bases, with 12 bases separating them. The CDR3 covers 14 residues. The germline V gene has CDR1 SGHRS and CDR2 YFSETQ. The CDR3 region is CASSPPGPNTEAFF. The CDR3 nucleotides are TGCGCCAGCAGCCCCCCGGGTCCAAACACTGAAGCTTTCTTT.

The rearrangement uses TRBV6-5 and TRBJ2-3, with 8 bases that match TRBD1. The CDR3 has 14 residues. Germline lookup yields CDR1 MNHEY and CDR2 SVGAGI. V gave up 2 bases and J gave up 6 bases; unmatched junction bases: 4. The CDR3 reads CASSYDRGSDTQYF. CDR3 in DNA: TGTGCCAGCAGTTACGACAGGGGATCGGATACGCAGTATTTT.

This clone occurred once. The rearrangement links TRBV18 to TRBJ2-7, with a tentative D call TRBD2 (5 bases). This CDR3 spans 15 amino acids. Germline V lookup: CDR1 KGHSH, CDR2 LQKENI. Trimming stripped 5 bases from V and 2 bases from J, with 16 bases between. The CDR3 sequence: CASSKPQDSPYEQYF. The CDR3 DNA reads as TGTGCCAGCTCAAAACCCCAGGACTCTCCCTACGAGCAGTACTTC.

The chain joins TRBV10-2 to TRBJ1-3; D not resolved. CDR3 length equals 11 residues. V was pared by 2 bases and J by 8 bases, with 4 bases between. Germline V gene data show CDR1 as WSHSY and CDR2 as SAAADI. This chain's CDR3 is CASSERDTIYF. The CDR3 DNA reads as TGCGCCAGCAGTGAGCGGGACACCATATATTTT.

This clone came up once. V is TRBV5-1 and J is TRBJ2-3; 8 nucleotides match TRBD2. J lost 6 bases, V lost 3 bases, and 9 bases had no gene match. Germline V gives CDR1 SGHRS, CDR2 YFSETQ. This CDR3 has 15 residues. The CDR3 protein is CASSSLAGGGDTQYF. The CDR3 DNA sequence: TGCGCCAGCAGCTCCCTCGCGGGAGGCGGGGATACGCAGTATTTT.

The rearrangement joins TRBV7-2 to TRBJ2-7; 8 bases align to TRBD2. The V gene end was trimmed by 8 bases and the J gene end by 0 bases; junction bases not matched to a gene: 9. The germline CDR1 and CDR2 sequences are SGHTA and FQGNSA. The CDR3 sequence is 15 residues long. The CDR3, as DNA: TGTGCCAGCGCCATAGCGGGGATAAGCTCCTACGAGCAGTACTTC. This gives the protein CASAIAGISSYEQYF. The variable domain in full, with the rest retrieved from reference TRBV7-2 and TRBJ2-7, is GAGVSQSPSNKVTEKGKDVELRCDPISGHTALYWYRQSLGQGLEFLIYFQGNSAPDKSGLPSDRFSAERTGGSVSTLTIQRTQQEDSAVYLCASAIAGISSYEQYFGPGTRLTVT.

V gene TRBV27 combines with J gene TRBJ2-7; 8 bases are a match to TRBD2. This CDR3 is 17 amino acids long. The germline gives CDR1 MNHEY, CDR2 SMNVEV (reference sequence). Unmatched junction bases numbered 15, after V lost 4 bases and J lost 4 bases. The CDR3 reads CASSSLHGGGSGYEQYF. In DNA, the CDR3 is TGTGCCAGCAGTTCCCTCCACGGGGGGGGTAGCGGGTACGAGCAGTACTTC.

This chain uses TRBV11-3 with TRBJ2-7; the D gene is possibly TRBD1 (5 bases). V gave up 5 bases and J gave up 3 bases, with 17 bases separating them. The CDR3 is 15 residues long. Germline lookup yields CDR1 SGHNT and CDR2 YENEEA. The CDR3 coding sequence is TGTGCCAGCAGCAAGGGGCACAGTTCTTTCTACGAGCAGTACTTC. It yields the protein CASSKGHSSFYEQYF.

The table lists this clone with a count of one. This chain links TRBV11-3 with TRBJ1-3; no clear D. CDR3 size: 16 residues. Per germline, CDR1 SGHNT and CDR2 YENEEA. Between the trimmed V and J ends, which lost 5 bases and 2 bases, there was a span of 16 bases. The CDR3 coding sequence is TGTGCCAGCAGCCTCGGTGGCAGTGGGCCTGGAAACACCATATATTTT. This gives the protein CASSLGGSGPGNTIYF. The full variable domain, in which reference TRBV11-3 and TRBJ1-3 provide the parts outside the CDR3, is EAGVVQSPRYKIIEKKQPVAFWCNPISGHNTLYWYLQNLGQGPELLIRYENEEAVDDSQLPKDRFSAERLKGVDSTLKIQPAELGDSAVYLCASSLGGSGPGNTIYFGEGSWLTVV.

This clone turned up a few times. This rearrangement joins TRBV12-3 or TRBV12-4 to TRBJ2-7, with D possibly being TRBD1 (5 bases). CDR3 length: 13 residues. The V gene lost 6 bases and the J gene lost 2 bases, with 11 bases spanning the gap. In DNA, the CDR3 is TGTGCCAGCAGCCGCCCACAGGCCTACGAGCAGTACTTC. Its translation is CASSRPQAYEQYF.

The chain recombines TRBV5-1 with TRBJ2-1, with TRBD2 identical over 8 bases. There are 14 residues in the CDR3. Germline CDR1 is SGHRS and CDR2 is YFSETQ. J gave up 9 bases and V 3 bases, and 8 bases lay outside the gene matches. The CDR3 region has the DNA TGCGCCAGCAGCTCGGGACTAGGGGTCCGTGAGCAGTTCTTC. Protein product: CASSSGLGVREQFF. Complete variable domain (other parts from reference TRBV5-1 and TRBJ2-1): KAGVTQTPRYLIKTRGQQVTLSCSPISGHRSVSWYQQTPGQGLQFLFEYFSETQRNKGNFPGRFSGRQFSNSRSEMNVSTLELGDSALYLCASSSGLGVREQFFGPGTRLTVL.

The CDR3 loop is CASRTQGYIQYF. The CDR3 DNA reads as TGTGCCAGCAGGACACAGGGATACATTCAGTACTTC. The V and J genes are TRBV7-2 and TRBJ2-4, with D perhaps TRBD1 (6 bases). This CDR3 contains 12 residues. The V end lost 6 bases, the J end lost 8 bases, and 11 bases lay between the germline ends. Germline values: CDR1 SGHTA, CDR2 FQGNSA.

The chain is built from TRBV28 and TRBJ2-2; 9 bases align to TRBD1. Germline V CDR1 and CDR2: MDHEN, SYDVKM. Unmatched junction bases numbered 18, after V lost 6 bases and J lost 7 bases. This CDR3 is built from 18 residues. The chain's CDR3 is CASSWFNLQGALGGELFF. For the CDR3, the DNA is TGTGCCAGCAGCTGGTTCAATCTACAGGGGGCGCTCGGCGGGGAGCTGTTTTTT.

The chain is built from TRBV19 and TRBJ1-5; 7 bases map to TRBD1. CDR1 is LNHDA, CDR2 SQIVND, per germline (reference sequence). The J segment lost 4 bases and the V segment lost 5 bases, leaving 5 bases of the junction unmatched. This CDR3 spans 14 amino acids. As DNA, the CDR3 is TGTGCCAGTAGTCCGACAGGGTATAATCAGCCCCAGCATTTT. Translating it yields CASSPTGYNQPQHF.

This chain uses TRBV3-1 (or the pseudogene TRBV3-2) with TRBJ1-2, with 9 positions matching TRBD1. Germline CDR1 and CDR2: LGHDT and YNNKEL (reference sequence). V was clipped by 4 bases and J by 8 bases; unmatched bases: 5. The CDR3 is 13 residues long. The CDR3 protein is CASSLQGATGYTF. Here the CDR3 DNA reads TGTGCCAGCAGCCTACAGGGGGCAACAGGCTACACCTTC.

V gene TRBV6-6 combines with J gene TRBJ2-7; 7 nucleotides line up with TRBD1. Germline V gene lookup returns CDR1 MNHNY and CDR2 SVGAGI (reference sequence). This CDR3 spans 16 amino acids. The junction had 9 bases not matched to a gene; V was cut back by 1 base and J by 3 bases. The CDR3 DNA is TGTGCCAGCAGTTACTGGGGGACAGACATAGGCTACGAGCAGTACTTC. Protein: CASSYWGTDIGYEQYF.

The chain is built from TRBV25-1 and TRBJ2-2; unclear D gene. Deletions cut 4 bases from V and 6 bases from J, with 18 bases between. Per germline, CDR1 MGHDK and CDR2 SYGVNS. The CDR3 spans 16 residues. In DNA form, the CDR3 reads TGTGCCAGCAGTGGACTCGGCGGAATGATTCCCGGGGAGCTGTTTTTT. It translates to CASSGLGGMIPGELFF.

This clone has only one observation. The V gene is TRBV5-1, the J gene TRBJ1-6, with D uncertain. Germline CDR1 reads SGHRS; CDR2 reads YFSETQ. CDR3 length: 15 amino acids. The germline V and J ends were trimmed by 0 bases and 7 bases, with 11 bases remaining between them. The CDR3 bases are TGCGCCAGCAGCTTGGGACCCATGGGGAATTCACCCCTCCACTTT. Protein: CASSLGPMGNSPLHF.

Here the CDR3 DNA reads TGCAGCGCCCCCACGGGGTCAGATGGCTACACCTTC. It codes for CSAPTGSDGYTF. The V call is TRBV29-1, the J call TRBJ1-2; D call uncertain. CDR3 length equals 12 residues. Trimming took off 7 bases at V and 6 bases at J, with 15 bases between the two ends. CDR1 and CDR2 (germline): SQVTM, ANQGSEA.

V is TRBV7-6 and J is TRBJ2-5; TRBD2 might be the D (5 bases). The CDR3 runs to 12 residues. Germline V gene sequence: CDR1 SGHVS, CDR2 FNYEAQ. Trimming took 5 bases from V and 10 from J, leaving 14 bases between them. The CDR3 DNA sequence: TGTGCCAGCAGCCCCAGAACTAGTAACCAGTACTTC. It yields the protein CASSPRTSNQYF.

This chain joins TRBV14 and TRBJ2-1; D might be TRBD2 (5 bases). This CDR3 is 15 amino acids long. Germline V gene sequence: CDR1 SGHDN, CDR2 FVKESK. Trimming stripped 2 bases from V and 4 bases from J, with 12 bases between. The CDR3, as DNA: TGTGCCAGCAGCCAATTAGACGGGGATTACAATGAGCAGTTCTTC. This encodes CASSQLDGDYNEQFF.

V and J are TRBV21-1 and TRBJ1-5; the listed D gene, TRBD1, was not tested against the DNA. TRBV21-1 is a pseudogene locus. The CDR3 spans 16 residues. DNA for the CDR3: TGTGCCAGCAGACCCGGGATCAACACAGGGTTTCAGCCCCAGCATTTT. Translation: CASRPGINTGFQPQHF.

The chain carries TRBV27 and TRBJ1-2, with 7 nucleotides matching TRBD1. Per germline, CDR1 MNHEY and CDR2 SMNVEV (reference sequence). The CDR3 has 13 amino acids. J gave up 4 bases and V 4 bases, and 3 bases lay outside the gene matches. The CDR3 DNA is TGTGCCAGCAGTTCGACAGGGTTCTATGGCTACACCTTC. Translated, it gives CASSSTGFYGYTF.

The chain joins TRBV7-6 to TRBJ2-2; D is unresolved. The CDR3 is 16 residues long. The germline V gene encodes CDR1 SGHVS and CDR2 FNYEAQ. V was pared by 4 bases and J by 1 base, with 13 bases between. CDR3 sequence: CASSSQALGNTGELFF. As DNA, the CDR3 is TGTGCCAGCAGCTCCCAAGCTTTAGGGAACACCGGGGAGCTGTTTTTT. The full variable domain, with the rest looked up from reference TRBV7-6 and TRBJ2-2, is GAGVSQSPRYKVTKRGQDVALRCDPISGHVSLYWYRQALGQGPEFLTYFNYEAQQDKSGLPNDRFSAERPEGSISTLTIQRTEQRDSAMYRCASSSQALGNTGELFFGEGSRLTVL.

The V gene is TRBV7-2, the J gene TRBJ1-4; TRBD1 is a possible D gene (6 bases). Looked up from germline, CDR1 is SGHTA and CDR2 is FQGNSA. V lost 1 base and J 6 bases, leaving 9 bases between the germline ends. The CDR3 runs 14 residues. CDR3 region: CASSLVPGDEKLFF. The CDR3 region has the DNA TGTGCCAGCAGCTTAGTTCCAGGGGATGAAAAACTGTTTTTT.

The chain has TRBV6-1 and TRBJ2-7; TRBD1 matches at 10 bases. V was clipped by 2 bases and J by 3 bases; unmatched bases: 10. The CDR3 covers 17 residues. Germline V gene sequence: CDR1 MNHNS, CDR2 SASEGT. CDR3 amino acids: CASSEMGQGTPNYEQYF. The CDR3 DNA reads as TGTGCCAGCAGTGAAATGGGACAGGGGACCCCTAACTACGAGCAGTACTTC.

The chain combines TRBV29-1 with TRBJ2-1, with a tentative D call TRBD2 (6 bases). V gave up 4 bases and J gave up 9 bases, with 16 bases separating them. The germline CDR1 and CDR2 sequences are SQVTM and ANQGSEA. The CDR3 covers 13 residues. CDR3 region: CSVAGLTGVEQFF. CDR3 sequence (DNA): TGCAGCGTTGCGGGACTTACCGGGGTTGAGCAGTTCTTC.

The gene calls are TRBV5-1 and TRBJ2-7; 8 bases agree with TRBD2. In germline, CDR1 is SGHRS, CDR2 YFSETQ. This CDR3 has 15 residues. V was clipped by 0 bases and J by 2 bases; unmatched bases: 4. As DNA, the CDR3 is TGCGCCAGCAGCTTGGTGCTAGCGGGCCCCTACGAGCAGTACTTC. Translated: CASSLVLAGPYEQYF.

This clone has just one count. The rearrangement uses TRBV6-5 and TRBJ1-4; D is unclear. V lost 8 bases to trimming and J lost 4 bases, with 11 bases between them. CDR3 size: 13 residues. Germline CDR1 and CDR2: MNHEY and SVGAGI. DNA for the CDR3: TGTGCCAGCGTCCGGGTTGGTAATGAAAAACTGTTTTTT. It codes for CASVRVGNEKLFF.

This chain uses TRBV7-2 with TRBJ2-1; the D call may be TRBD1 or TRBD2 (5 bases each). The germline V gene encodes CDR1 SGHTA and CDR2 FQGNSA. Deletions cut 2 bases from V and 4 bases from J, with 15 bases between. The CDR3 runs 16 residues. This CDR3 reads CASSLPGGDPYNEQFF. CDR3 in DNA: TGTGCCAGCAGCTTACCTGGGGGAGACCCGTACAATGAGCAGTTCTTC.

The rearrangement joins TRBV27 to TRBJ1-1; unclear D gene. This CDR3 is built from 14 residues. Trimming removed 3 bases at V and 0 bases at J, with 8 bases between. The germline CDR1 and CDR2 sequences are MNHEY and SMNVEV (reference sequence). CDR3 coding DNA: TGTGCCAGCAGTTTGAATGGAATGAACACTGAAGCTTTCTTT. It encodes CASSLNGMNTEAFF.